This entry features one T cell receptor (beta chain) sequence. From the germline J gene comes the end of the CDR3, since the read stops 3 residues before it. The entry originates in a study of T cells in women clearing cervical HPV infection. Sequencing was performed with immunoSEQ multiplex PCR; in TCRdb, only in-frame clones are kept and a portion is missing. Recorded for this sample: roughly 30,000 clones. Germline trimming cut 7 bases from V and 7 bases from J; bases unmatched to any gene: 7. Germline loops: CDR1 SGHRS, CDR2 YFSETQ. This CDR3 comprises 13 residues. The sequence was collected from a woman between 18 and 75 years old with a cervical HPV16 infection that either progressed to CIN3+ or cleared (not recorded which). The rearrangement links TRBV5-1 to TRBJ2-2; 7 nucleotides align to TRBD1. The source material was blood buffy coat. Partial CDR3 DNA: TGCGCCAGCCATGACAGGGTTGACGGGGAG. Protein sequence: CASHDRVDGE. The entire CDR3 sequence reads CASHDRVDGELFF.